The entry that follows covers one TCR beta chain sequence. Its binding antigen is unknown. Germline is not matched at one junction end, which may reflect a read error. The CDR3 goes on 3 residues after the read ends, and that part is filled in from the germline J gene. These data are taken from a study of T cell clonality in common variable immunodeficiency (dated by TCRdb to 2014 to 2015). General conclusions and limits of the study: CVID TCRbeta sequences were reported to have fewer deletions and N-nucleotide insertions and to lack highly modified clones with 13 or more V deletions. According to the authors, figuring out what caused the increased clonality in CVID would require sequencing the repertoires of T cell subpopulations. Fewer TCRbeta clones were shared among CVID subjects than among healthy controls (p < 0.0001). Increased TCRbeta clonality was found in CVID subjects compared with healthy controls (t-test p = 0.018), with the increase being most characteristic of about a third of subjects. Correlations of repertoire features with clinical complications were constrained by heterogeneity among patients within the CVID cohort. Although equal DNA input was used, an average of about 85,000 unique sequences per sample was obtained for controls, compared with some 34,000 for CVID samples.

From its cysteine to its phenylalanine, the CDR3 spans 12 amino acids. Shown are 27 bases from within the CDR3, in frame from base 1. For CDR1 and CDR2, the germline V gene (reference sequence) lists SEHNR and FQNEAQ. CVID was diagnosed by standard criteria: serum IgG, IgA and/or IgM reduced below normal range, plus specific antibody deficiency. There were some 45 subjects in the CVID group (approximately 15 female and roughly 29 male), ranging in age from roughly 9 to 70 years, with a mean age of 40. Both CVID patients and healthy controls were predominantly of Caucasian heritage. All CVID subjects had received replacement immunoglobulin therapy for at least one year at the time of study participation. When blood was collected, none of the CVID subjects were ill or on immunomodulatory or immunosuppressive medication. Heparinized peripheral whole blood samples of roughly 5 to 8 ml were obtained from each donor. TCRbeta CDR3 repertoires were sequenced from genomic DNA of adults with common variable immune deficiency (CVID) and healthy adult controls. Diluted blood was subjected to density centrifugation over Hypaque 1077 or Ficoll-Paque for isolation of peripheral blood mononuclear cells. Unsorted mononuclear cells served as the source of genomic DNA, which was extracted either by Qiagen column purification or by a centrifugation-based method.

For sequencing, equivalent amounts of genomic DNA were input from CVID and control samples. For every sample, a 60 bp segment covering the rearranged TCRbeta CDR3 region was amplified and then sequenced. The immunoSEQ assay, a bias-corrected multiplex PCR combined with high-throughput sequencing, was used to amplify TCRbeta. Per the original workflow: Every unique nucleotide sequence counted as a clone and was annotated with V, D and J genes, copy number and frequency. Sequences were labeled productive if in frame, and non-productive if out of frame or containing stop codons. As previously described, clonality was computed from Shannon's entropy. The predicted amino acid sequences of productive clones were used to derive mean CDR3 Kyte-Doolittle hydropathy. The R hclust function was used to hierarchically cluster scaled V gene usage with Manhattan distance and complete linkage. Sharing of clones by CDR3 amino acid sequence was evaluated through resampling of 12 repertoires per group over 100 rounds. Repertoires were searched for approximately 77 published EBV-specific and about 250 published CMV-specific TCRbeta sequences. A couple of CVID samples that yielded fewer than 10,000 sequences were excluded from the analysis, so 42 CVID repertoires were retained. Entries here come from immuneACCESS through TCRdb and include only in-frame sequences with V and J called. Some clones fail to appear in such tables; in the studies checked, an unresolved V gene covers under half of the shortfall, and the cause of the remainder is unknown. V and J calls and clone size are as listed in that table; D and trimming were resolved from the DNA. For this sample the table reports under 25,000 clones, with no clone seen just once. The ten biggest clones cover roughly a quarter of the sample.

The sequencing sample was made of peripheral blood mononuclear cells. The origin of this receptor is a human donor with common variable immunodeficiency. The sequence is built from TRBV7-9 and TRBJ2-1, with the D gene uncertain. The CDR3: CASSLGYTEQFF. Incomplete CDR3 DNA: TGTGCCAGCAGCTTAGGTTACACTGAG.